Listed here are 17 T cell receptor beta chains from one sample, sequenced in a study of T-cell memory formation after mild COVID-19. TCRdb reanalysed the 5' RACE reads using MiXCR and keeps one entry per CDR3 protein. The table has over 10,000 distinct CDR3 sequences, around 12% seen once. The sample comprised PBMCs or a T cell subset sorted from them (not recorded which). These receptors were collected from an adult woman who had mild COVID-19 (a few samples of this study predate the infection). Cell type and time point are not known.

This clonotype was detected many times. The CDR3 region is CASSPGQGPNYGYTF. DNA for the CDR3: TGTGCCAGCAGTCCGGGACAGGGCCCTAACTATGGCTACACCTTC. The chain has TRBV25-1 and TRBJ1-2; 9 bases line up with TRBD1. This CDR3 is 15 amino acids long. CDR1 is MGHDK, CDR2 SYGVNS, per germline. Unmatched junction bases numbered 4, after V lost 5 bases and J lost 0 bases.

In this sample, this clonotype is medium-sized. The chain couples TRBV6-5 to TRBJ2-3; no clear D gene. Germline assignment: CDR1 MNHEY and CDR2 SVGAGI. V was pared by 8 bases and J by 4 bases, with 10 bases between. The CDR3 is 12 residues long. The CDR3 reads CASGWVADTQYF. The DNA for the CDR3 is TGTGCCAGCGGATGGGTGGCAGATACGCAGTATTTT.

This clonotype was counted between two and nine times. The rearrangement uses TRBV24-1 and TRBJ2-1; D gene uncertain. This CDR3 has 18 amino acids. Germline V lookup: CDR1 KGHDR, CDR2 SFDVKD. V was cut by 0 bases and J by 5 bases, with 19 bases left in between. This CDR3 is CATSDLHAPDTAHNEQFF. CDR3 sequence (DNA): TGTGCCACCAGTGATTTGCACGCCCCTGACACAGCACACAATGAGCAGTTCTTC.

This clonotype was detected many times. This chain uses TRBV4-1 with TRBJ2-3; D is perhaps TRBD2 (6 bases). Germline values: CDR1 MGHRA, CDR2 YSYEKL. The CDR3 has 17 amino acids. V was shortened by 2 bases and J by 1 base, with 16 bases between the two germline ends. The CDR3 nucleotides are TGCGCCAGCAGCCAACTAATCCTAGCGTTGGGCACAGATACGCAGTATTTT. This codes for CASSQLILALGTDTQYF.

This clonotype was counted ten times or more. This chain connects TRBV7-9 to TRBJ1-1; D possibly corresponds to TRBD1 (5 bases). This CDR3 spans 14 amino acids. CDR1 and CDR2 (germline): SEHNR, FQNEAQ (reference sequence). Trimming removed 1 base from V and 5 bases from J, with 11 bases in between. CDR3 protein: CASSLESWGTEAFF. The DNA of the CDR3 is TGTGCCAGCAGCTTAGAATCTTGGGGGACTGAAGCTTTCTTT.

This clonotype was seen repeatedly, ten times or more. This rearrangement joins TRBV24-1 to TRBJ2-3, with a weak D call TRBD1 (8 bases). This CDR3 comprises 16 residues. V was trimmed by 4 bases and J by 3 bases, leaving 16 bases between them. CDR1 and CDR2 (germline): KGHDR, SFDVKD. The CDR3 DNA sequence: TGTGCCACCAGTGAATTAGGACAGGGAGGGACAGATACGCAGTATTTT. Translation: CATSELGQGGTDTQYF.

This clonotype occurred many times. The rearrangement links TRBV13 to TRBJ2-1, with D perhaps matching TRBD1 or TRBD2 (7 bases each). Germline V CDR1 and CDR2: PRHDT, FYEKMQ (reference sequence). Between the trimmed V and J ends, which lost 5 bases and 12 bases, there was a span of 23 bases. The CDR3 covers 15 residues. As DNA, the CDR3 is TGTGCCAGCAGCCTCGAGGGAGGGGGCCGGCCCGGGCAGTTCTTC. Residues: CASSLEGGGRPGQFF. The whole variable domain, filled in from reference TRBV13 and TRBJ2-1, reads AAGVIQSPRHLIKEKRETATLKCYPIPRHDTVYWYQQGPGQDPQFLISFYEKMQSDKGSIPDRFSAQQFSDYHSELNMSSLELGDSALYFCASSLEGGGRPGQFFGPGTRLTVL.

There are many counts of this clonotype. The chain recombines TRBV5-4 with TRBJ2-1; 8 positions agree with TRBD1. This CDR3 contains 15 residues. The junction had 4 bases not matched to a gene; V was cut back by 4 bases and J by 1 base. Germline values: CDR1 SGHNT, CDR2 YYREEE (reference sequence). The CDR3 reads CASSRDRSSYNEQFF. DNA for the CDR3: TGTGCCAGCAGCCGGGACAGGAGTTCCTACAATGAGCAGTTCTTC.

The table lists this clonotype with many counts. The CDR3 sequence is CASSPTVAGVRDTQYF. Written as DNA, the CDR3 is TGTGCCAGTAGCCCTACGGTCGCAGGGGTCAGGGATACGCAGTATTTT. The rearrangement joins TRBV19 to TRBJ2-3; the D gene is possibly TRBD1 (6 bases). V was trimmed by 6 bases and J by 6 bases, leaving 22 bases between them. This CDR3 region has 16 residues. Germline CDR1 LNHDA, CDR2 SQIVND (reference sequence). Drawing the rest from reference TRBV19 and TRBJ2-3, the complete variable domain is DGGITQSPKYLFRKEGQNVTLSCEQNLNHDAMYWYRQDPGQGLRLIYYSQIVNDFQKGDIAEGYSVSREKKESFPLTVTSAQKNPTAFYLCASSPTVAGVRDTQYFGPGTRLTVL.

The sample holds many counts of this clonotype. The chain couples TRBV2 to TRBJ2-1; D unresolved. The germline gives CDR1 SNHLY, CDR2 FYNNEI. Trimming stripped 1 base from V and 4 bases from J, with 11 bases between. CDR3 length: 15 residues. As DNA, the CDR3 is TGTGCCAGCAGTGAAGAGCCCAGCCCTTACAATGAGCAGTTCTTC. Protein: CASSEEPSPYNEQFF.

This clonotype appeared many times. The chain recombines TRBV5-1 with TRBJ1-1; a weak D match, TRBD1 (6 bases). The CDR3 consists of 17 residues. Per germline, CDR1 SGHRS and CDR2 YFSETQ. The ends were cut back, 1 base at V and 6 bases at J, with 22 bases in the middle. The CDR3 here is CASSLLPEQGTQAEAFF. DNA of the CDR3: TGCGCCAGCAGCTTGCTCCCCGAACAGGGAACGCAGGCTGAAGCTTTCTTT. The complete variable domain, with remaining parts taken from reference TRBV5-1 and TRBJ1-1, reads KAGVTQTPRYLIKTRGQQVTLSCSPISGHRSVSWYQQTPGQGLQFLFEYFSETQRNKGNFPGRFSGRQFSNSRSEMNVSTLELGDSALYLCASSLLPEQGTQAEAFFGQGTRLTVV.

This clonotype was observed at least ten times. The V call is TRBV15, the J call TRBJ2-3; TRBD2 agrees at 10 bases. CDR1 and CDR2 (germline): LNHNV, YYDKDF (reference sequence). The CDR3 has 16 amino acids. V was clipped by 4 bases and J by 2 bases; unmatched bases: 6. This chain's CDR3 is CATSTGTSVYTDTQYF. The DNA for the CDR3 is TGTGCCACCAGCACTGGGACTAGCGTTTACACAGATACGCAGTATTTT. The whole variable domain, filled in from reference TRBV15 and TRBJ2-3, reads DAMVIQNPRYQVTQFGKPVTLSCSQTLNHNVMYWYQQKSSQAPKLLFHYYDKDFNNEADTPDNFQSRRPNTSFCFLDIRSPGLGDTAMYLCATSTGTSVYTDTQYFGPGTRLTVL.

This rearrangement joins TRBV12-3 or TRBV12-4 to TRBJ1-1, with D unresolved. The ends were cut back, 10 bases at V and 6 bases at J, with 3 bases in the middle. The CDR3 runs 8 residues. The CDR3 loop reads CATSEAFF. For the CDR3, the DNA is TGTGCCACATCTGAAGCTTTCTTT.

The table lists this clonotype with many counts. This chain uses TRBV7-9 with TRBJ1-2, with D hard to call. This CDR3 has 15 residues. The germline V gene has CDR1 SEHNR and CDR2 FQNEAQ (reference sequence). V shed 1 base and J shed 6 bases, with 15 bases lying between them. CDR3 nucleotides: TGTGCCAGCAGCTTAGGTGTTTCTTTTATTAATGGCTACACCTTC. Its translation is CASSLGVSFINGYTF.

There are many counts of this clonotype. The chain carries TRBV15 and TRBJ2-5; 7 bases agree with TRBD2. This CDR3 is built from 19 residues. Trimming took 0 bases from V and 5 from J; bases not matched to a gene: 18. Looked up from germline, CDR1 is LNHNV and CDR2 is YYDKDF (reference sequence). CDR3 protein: CATSRESGVRRTSQETQYF. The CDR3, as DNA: TGTGCCACCAGCAGAGAAAGCGGGGTTAGGCGGACTAGTCAGGAGACCCAGTACTTC.

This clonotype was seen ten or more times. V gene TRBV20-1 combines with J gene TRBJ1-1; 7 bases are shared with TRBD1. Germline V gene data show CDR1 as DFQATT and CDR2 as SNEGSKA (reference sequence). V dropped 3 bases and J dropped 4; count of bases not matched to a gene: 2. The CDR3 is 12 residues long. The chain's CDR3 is CSARTGSTEAFF. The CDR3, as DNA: TGCAGTGCTAGGACAGGGTCCACTGAAGCTTTCTTT.

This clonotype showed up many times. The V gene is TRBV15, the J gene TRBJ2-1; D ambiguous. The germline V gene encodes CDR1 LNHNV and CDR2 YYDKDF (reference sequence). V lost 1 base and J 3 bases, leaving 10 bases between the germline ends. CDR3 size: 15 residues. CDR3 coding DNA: TGTGCCACCAGCAGAGTCGTCGGCAGCTACAATGAGCAGTTCTTC. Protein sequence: CATSRVVGSYNEQFF.